This T cell receptor beta chain is drawn from a study of Ad26.COV2.S vaccination and SARS-CoV-2 variants. Treatment specified: about 20 received Ad26.COV2.S at low or high dose, single or two shots; 5 received placebo; per-sample allocation not given. The samples date from day 63 after the first vaccine or placebo injection. About this clone: Its antigen is unknown.

Sequenced by immunoSEQ multiplex PCR; TCRdb stores in-frame clones only, minus some. Among about 350,000 clones listed, around 88% were seen once. The germline gives CDR1 MDHEN, CDR2 SYDVKM. The CDR3 totals 15 residues. V was shortened by 5 bases and J by 5 bases, with 18 bases between the two germline ends. Study outcomes and limitations: Recipients of vaccine and of placebo showed similar breadth of their non-spike TCR repertoires.

The chain joins TRBV28 to TRBJ2-5; a weak D match, TRBD1 (7 bases). This receptor was obtained from a person between 18 and 59 years old who received the Ad26.COV2.S COVID-19 vaccine or a placebo. Sequenced material: peripheral blood, taken in a trial of Ad26.COV2.S vaccine versus placebo. CDR3 in DNA: TGTGCCAGCAGTCCGGGGGACAGTGCAGTGGAGACCCAGTACTTC. The encoded protein is CASSPGDSAVETQYF. Combining the CDR3 with reference TRBV28 and TRBJ2-5 gives the whole variable domain DVKVTQSSRYLVKRTGEKVFLECVQDMDHENMFWYRQDPGLGLRLIYFSYDVKMKEKGDIPEGYSVSREKKERFSLILESASTNQTSMYLCASSPGDSAVETQYFGPGTRLLVL.